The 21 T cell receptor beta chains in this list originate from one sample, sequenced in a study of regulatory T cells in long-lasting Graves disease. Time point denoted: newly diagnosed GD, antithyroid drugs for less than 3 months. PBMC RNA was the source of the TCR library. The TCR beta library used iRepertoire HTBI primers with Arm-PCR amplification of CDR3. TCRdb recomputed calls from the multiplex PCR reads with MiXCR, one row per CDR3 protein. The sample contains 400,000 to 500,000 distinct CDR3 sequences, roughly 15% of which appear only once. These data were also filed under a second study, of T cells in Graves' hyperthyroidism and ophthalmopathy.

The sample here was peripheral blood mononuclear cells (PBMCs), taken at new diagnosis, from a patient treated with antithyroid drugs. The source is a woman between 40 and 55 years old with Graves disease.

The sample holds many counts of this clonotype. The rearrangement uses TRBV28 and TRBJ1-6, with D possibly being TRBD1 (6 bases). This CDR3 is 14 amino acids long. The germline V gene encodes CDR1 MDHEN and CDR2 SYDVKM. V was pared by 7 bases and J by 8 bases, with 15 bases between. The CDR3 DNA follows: TGTGCCAGCACCCCAGTGGGACATCATTCACCCCTCCACTTT. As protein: CASTPVGHHSPLHF.

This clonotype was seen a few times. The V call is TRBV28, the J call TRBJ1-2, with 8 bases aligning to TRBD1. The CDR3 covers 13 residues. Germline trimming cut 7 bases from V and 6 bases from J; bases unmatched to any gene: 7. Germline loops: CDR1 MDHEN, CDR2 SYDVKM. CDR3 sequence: CASKYQGADGYTF. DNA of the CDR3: TGTGCCAGCAAATATCAGGGGGCGGATGGCTACACCTTC.

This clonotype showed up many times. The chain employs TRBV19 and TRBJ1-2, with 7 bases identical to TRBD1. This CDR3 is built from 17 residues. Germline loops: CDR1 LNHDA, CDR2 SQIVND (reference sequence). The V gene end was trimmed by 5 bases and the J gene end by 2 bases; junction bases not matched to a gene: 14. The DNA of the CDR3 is TGTGCCAGTAGTTCCTGGGACAGTACCCCCCACAACTATGGCTACACCTTC. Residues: CASSSWDSTPHNYGYTF.

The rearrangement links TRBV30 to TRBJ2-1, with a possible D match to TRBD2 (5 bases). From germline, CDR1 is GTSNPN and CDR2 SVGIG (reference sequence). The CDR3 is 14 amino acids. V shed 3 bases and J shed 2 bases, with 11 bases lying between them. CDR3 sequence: CAWRDSVAYNEQFF. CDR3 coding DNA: TGTGCCTGGAGGGATAGCGTCGCCTACAATGAGCAGTTCTTC.

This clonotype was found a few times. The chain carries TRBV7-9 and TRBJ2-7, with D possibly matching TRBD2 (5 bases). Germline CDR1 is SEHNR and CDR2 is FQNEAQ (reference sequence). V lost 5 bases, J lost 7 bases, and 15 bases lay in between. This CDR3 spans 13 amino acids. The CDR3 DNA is TGTGCCAGCAGCCTCCGAGACGAGGGAGAGCAGTACTTC. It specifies CASSLRDEGEQYF.

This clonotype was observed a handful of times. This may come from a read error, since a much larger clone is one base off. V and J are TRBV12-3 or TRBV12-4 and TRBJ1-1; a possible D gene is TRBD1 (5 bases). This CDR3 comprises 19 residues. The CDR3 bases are TGTGCCAGCAGGAAAATCCGGCGGGACCCCACACCGGCGCGGACTGGAGCTTTCTTT. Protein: CASRKIRRDPTPARTGAFF.

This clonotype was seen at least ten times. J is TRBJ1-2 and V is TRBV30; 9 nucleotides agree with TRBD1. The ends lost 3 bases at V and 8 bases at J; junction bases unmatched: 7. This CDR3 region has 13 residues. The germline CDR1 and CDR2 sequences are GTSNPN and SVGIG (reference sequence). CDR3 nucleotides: TGTGCCTGGAGGGGACAGGGTAGAGGCGGCTACACCTTC. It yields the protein CAWRGQGRGGYTF.

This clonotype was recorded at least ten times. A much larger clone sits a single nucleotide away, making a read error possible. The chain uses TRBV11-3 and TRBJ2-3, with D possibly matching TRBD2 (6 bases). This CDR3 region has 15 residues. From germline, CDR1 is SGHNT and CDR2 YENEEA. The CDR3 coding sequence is TGTGCCAGCAGCTTAGCGGGTACTAGCACAGATGCGCAGTATTTT. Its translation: CASSLAGTSTDAQYF.

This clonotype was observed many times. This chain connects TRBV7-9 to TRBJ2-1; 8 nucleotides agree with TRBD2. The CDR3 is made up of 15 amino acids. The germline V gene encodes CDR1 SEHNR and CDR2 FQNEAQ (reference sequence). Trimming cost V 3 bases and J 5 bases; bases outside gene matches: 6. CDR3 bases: TGTGCCAGCAGCTTTGGTGTACTAGCGGACAATGAGCAGTTCTTC. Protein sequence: CASSFGVLADNEQFF. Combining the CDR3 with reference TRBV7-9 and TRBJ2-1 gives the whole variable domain DTGVSQNPRHKITKRGQNVTFRCDPISEHNRLYWYRQTLGQGPEFLTYFQNEAQLEKSRLLSDRFSAERPKGSFSTLEIQRTEQGDSAMYLCASSFGVLADNEQFFGPGTRLTVL.

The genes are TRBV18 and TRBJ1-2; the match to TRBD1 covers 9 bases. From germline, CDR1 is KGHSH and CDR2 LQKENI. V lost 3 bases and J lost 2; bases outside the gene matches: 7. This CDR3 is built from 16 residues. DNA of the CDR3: TGTGCCAGCTCACCCAGCCCCGGGACAGGGAACTATGGCTACACCTTC. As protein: CASSPSPGTGNYGYTF.

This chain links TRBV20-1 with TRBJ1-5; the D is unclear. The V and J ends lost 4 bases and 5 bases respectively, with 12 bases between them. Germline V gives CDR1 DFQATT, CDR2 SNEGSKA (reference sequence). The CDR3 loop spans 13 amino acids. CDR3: CSATDGVDQPQHF. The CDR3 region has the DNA TGCAGTGCTACAGACGGTGTAGATCAGCCCCAGCATTTT.

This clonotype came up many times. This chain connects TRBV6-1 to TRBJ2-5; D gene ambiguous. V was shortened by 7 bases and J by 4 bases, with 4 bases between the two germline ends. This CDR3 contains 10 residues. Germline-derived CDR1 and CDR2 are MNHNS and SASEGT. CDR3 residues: CASTRETQYF. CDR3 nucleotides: TGTGCCAGCACCCGAGAGACCCAGTACTTC.

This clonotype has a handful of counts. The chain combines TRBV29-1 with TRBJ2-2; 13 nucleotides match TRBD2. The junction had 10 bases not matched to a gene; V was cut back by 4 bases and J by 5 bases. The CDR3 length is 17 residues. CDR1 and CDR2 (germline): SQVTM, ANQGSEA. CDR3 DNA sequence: TGCAGCGTTGCGCGGACTAGCGGGGGAGCTGGGACCGGGGAGCTGTTTTTT. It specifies CSVARTSGGAGTGELFF.

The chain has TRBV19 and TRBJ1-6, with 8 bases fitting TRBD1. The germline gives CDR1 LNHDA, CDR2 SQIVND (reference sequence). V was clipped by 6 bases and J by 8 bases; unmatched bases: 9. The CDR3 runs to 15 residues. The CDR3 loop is CASRRPGQVDSPLHF. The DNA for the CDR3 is TGTGCCAGTAGACGACCGGGACAGGTCGATTCACCCCTCCACTTT.

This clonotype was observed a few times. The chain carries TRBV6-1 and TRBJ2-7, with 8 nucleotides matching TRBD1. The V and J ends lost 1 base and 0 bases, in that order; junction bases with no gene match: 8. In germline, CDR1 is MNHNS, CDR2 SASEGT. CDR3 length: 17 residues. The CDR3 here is CASSEGDRKPNSYEQYF. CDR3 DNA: TGTGCCAGCAGTGAAGGGGACAGGAAGCCGAACTCCTACGAGCAGTACTTC.

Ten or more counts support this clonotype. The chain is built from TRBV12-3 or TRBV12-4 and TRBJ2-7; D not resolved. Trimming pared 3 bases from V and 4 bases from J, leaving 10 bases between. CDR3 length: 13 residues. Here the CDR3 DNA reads TGTGCCAGCAGTTTTGGGTTCGGGTACGAGCAGTACTTC. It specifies CASSFGFGYEQYF.

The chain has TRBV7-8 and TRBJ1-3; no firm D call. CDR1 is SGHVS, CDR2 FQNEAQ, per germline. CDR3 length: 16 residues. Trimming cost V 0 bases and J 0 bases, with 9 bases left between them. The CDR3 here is CASSLAPLNSGNTIYF. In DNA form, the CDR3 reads TGTGCCAGCAGCTTAGCCCCTCTAAACTCTGGAAACACCATATATTTT.

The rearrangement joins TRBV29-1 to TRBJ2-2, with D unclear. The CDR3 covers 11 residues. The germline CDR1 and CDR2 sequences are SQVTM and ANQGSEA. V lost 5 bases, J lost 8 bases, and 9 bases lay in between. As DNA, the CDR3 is TGCAGCGTTCGGGCGACAGGGGAGCTGTTTTTT. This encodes CSVRATGELFF.

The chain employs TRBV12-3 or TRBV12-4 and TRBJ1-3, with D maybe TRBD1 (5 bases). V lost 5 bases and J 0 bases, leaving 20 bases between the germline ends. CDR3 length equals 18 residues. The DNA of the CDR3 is TGTGCCAGCAGTCCCCCCGGGGGGTCAAGGAGCTCTGGAAACACCATATATTTT. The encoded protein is CASSPPGGSRSSGNTIYF.

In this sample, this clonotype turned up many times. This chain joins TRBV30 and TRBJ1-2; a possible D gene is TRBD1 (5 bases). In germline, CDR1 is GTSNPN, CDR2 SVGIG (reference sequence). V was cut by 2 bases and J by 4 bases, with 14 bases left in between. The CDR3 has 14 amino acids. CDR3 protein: CAWSKDTGTYGYTF. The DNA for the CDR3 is TGTGCCTGGAGTAAGGACACCGGAACCTATGGCTACACCTTC.

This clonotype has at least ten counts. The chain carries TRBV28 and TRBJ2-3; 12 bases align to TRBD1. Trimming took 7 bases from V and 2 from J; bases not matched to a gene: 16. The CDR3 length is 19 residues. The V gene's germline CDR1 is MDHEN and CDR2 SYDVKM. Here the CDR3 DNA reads TGTGCCAGCACCGCGGGACAGGGGGCGGGGGTTTCAGCCACAGATACGCAGTATTTT. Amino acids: CASTAGQGAGVSATDTQYF.